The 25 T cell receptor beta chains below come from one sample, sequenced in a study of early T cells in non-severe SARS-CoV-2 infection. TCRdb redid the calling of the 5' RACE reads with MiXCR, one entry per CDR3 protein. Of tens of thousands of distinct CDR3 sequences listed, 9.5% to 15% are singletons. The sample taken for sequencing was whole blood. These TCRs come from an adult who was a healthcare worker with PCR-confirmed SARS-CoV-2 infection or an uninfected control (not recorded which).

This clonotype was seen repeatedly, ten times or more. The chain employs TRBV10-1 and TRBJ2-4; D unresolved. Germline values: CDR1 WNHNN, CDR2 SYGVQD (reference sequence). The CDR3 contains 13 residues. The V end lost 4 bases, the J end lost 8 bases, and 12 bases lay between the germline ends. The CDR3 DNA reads TGCGCCAGCAGTGGGGCTGATACGGACATTCAGTACTTC. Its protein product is CASSGADTDIQYF.

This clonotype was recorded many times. The CDR3 is CASSQDQETQYF. The CDR3 region has the DNA TGTGCCAGCAGCCAAGACCAAGAGACCCAGTACTTC. V usage is TRBV14 and J usage is TRBJ2-5; no clear D. The germline V gene has CDR1 SGHDN and CDR2 FVKESK. CDR3 length: 12 residues. V lost 0 bases, J lost 1 base, and 0 bases lay in between.

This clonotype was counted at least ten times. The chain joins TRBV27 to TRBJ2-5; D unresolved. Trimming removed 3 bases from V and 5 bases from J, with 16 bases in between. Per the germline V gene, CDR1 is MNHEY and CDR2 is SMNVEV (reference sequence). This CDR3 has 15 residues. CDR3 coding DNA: TGTGCCAGCAGTTTTTATTATGGTAGCTTGGAGACCCAGTACTTC. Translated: CASSFYYGSLETQYF.

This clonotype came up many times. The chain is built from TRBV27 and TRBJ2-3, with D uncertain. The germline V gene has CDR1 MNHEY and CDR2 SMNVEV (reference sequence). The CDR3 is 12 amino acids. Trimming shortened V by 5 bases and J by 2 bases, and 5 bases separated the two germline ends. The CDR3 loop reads CASSAYTDTQYF. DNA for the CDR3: TGTGCCAGCAGTGCATACACAGATACGCAGTATTTT.

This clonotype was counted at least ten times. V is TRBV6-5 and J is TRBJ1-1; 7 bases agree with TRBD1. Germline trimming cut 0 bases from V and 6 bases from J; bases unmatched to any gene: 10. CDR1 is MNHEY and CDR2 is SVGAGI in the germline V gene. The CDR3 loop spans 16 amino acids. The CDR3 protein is CASSYSRDRAVAEAFF. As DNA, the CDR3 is TGTGCCAGCAGTTACTCTCGAGACAGGGCGGTCGCTGAAGCTTTCTTT.

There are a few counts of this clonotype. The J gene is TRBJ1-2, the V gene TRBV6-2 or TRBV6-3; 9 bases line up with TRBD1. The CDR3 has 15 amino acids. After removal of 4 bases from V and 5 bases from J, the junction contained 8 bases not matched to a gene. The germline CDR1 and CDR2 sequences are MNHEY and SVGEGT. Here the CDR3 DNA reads TGTGCCAGCAGTTTCTTTACAGGGGGCGCTTATGGCTACACCTTC. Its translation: CASSFFTGGAYGYTF.

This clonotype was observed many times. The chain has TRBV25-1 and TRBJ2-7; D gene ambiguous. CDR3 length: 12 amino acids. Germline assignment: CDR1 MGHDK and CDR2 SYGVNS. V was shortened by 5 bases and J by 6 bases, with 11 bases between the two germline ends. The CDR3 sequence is CASSYTAGEQYF. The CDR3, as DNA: TGTGCCAGCAGTTATACGGCCGGCGAGCAGTACTTC.

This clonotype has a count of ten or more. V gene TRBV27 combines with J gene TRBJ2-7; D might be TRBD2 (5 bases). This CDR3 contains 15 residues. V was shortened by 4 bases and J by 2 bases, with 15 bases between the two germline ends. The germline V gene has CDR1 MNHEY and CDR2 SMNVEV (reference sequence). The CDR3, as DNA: TGTGCCAGCAGTTCCCCCGTGAGAGGGACCTACGAGCAGTACTTC. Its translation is CASSSPVRGTYEQYF.

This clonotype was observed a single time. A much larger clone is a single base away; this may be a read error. The CDR3 nucleotides read TGTACCAGCAGCTTAGCGGGGTCTGGAAACACCATATATTTT. This codes for CTSSLAGSGNTIYF. The gene calls are TRBV7-2 and TRBJ1-3; D gene unclear. The CDR3 has 14 residues. Germline-derived CDR1 and CDR2 are SGHTA and FQGNSA. The ends were cut back, 0 bases at V and 1 base at J, with 4 bases in the middle.

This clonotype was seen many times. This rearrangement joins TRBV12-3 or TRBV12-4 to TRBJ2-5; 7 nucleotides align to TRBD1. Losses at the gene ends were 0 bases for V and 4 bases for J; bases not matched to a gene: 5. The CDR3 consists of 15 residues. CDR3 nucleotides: TGTGCCAGCAGTTTAGCGCCAAGGGGGCGAGAGACCCAGTACTTC. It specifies CASSLAPRGRETQYF.

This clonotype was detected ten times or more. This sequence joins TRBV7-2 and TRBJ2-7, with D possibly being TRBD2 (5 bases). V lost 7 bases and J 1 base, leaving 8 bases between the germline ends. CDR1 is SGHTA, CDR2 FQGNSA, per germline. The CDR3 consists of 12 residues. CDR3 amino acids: CASTGGSYEQYF. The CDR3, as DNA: TGTGCCAGCACCGGAGGATCCTACGAGCAGTACTTC. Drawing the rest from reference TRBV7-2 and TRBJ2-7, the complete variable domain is GAGVSQSPSNKVTEKGKDVELRCDPISGHTALYWYRQSLGQGLEFLIYFQGNSAPDKSGLPSDRFSAERTGGSVSTLTIQRTQQEDSAVYLCASTGGSYEQYFGPGTRLTVT.

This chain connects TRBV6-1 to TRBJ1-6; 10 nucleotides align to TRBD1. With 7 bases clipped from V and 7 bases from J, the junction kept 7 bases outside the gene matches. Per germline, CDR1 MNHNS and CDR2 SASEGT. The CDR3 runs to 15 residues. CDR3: CASNAGTGENSPLHF. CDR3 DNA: TGTGCCAGCAATGCCGGGACAGGGGAAAATTCACCCCTCCACTTT.

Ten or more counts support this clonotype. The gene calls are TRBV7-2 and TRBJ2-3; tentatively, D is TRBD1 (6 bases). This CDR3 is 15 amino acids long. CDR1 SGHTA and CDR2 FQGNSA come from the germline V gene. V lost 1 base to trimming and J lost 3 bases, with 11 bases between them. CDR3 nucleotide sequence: TGTGCCAGCAGCTTAGTGGGGGCTCAAACAGATACGCAGTATTTT. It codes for CASSLVGAQTDTQYF.

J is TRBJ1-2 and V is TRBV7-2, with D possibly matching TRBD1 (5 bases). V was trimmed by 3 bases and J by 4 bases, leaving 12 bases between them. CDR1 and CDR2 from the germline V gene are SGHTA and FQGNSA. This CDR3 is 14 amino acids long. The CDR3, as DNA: TGTGCCAGCAGCTTGAGCACAGGAATCTATGGCTACACCTTC. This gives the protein CASSLSTGIYGYTF.

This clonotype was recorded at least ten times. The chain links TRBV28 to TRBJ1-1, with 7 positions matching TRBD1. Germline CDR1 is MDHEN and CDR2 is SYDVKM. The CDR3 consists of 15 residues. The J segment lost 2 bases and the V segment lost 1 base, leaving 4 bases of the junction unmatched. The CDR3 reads CASSLFSGGNTEAFF. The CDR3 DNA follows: TGTGCCAGCAGTTTATTTTCAGGGGGAAACACTGAAGCTTTCTTT.

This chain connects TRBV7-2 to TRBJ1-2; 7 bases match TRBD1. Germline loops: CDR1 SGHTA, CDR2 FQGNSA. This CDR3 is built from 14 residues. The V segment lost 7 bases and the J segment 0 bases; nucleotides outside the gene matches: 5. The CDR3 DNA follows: TGTGCCAGCACCGGGACAGCTCCTAACTATGGCTACACCTTC. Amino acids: CASTGTAPNYGYTF.

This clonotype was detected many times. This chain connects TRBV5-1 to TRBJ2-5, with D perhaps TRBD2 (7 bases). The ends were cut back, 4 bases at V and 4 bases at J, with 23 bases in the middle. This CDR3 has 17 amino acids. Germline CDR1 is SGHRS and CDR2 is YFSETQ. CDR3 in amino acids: CASSPGRGTAIGETQYF. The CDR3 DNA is TGCGCCAGCAGCCCAGGGAGGGGGACCGCCATAGGAGAGACCCAGTACTTC.

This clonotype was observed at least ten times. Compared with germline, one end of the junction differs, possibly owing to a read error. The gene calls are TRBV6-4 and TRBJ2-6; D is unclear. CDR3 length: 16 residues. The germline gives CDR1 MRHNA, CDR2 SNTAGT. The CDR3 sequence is CASSDSSSSGANVLTF. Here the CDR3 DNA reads TGTGCCAGCAGCGACTCCAGCAGCTCTGGGGCCAACGTCCTGACTTTC.

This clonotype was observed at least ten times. CDR3 DNA sequence: TGCGCCAGCAGCCAGGGTCCGACAGGGCATAGGGACAATGAGCAGTTCTTC. Translating gives CASSQGPTGHRDNEQFF. This chain connects TRBV4-3 to TRBJ2-1; 7 bases are a match to TRBD1. V gave up 3 bases and J gave up 5 bases; unmatched junction bases: 13. The CDR3 totals 17 residues. CDR1 LGHNA and CDR2 YSLEER come from the germline V gene.

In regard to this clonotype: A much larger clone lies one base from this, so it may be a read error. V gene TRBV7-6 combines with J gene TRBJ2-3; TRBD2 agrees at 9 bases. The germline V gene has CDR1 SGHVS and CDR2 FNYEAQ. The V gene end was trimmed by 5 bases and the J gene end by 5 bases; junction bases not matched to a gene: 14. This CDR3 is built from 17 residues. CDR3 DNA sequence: TGTGCCAGCAGCCCCCTAGACGCGGGGGGGCGCGAAGATACGCAGTATTTT. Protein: CASSPLDAGGREDTQYF.

Written as DNA, the CDR3 is TGCAGCGTTCTAACCGACAGCTCCTACGAGCAGTACTTC. It specifies CSVLTDSSYEQYF. The V and J genes are TRBV29-1 and TRBJ2-7, with D perhaps TRBD1 (5 bases). Germline loops: CDR1 SQVTM, CDR2 ANQGSEA. The CDR3 runs 13 residues. The ends were cut back, 5 bases at V and 0 bases at J, with 11 bases in the middle.

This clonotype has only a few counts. The CDR3 DNA reads as TGCAGCGCTGAGGAGGGAATGAACACTGAAGCTTTCTTT. Translated, it gives CSAEEGMNTEAFF. The V gene is TRBV29-1, the J gene TRBJ1-1; D uncertain. This CDR3 is built from 13 residues. Between the trimmed V and J ends, which lost 7 bases and 0 bases, there was a span of 12 bases. Germline CDR1 SQVTM, CDR2 ANQGSEA.

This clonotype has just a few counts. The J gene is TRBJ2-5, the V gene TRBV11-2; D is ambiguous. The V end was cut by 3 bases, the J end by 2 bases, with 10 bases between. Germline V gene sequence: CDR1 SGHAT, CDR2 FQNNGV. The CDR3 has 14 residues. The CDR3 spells CASSFTLGQETQYF. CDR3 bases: TGTGCCAGCAGCTTTACTCTCGGGCAAGAGACCCAGTACTTC.

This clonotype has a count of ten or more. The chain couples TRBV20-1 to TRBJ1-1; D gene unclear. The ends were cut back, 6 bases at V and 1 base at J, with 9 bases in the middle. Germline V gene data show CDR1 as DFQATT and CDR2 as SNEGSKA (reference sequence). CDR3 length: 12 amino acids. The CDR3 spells CSALSGNTEAFF. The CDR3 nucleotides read TGCAGTGCGTTGTCGGGGAACACTGAAGCTTTCTTT.

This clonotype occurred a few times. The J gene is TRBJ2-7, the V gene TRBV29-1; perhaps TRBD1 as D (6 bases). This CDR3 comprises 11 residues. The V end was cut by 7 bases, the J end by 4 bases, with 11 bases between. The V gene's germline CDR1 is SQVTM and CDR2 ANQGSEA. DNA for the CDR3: TGCAGCGCATTAACAGGGTACGAGCAGTACTTC. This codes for CSALTGYEQYF.